One and the same sample provided the 32 T cell receptor beta chains below, sequenced in a study of T cell repertoires in ileal Crohn's disease. Sample time point: neoterminal ileum biopsy at postoperative endoscopy, about 6 months after surgery. Data came from immunoSEQ multiplex PCR; TCRdb stores just in-frame clones and leaves some out. The sample consists of 7,200 or so clones, about three quarters of them appearing once. Material for sequencing was ileal tissue. These TCRs come from an adult with Crohn's disease.

The chain recombines TRBV18 with TRBJ2-1, with 7 bases fitting TRBD2. This CDR3 contains 13 residues. The V segment lost 1 base and the J segment 10 bases; nucleotides outside the gene matches: 4. Germline lookup yields CDR1 KGHSH and CDR2 LQKENI. CDR3 nucleotides: TGTGCCAGCTCACCACGTCTAGCGGAAGAGCAGTTCTTC. Translation: CASSPRLAEEQFF.

The V gene is TRBV5-5, the J gene TRBJ2-5; 7 bases match TRBD1. The CDR3 runs to 18 residues. Germline V gene sequence: CDR1 SGHKS, CDR2 YYEKEE (reference sequence). Trimming at V came to 0 bases and at J to 6 bases, leaving 17 bases not matched to a gene. CDR3 sequence: CASSLVRVDRVIPKTQYF. For the CDR3, the DNA is TGTGCCAGCAGCTTGGTGAGGGTCGACAGGGTCATTCCAAAGACCCAGTACTTC.

V is TRBV10-2 and J is TRBJ2-1, with D perhaps matching TRBD2 (6 bases). CDR3 length: 14 amino acids. CDR1 is WSHSY and CDR2 is SAAADI in the germline V gene. Deletions cut 7 bases from V and 7 bases from J, with 17 bases between. The CDR3 protein is CASMRAGNQNEQFF. In nucleotides, the CDR3 is TGCGCCAGCATGCGGGCGGGAAACCAAAATGAGCAGTTCTTC.

This rearrangement joins TRBV5-4 to TRBJ2-5; TRBD2 agrees at 7 bases. J was trimmed by 5 bases and V by 3 bases; bases with no gene match: 7. Germline values: CDR1 SGHNT, CDR2 YYREEE (reference sequence). This CDR3 contains 14 residues. The CDR3 sequence: CASSSRLAGETQYF. In nucleotides, the CDR3 is TGTGCCAGCAGCTCCCGACTAGCAGGGGAGACCCAGTACTTC.

This clone was recorded a few times. Other nucleotide sequences from this sample produce the same CDR3. The chain couples TRBV19 to TRBJ1-2; the match to TRBD1 covers 10 bases. This CDR3 comprises 13 residues. Trimming removed 5 bases from V and 8 bases from J; junction bases left unmatched: 5. Germline loops: CDR1 LNHDA, CDR2 SQIVND (reference sequence). In DNA form, the CDR3 reads TGTGCCAGTAGTCCCCGGGACAGGGGAGGCTACACCTTC. Encoded protein: CASSPRDRGGYTF.

This clone was counted a single time. The chain carries TRBV7-9 and TRBJ2-7, with D possibly being TRBD1 (6 bases). CDR3 length: 16 amino acids. The V end lost 8 bases, the J end lost 1 base, and 21 bases lay between the germline ends. CDR1 is SEHNR, CDR2 FQNEAQ, per germline (reference sequence). Here the CDR3 DNA reads TGTGCCAGCCGTCCAGCAGCGAGCGACAGGTCCTACGAGCAGTACTTC. Amino acid sequence: CASRPAASDRSYEQYF.

This clone has just a few counts. The genes are TRBV7-9 and TRBJ2-5; TRBD1 matches 9 bases. Near its end, the DNA agrees better with TRBJ2-7, so the J call may be wrong. CDR3 length equals 15 residues. The germline CDR1 and CDR2 sequences are SEHNR and FQNEAQ (reference sequence). CDR3 residues: CASSAVRDRGGEQYF. As DNA, the CDR3 is TGTGCCAGCAGCGCCGTCCGAGACAGGGGGGGCGAGCAGTACTTC.

The chain recombines TRBV19 with TRBJ1-6; D possibly corresponds to TRBD1 (5 bases). Germline CDR1 is LNHDA and CDR2 is SQIVND (reference sequence). V was cut by 10 bases and J by 10 bases, with 23 bases left in between. This CDR3 comprises 15 residues. The CDR3 loop is CANTVGGGIRSPLHF. CDR3 in DNA: TGTGCCAACACCGTGGGGGGGGGTATACGGTCACCCCTCCACTTT.

This chain uses TRBV5-4 with TRBJ1-1; maybe TRBD1 (5 bases). V gave up 4 bases and J gave up 7 bases, with 11 bases separating them. The CDR3 length is 12 residues. The V gene's germline CDR1 is SGHNT and CDR2 YYREEE (reference sequence). DNA for the CDR3: TGTGCCAGCAGCCCGACGGGGGTTGAAGCTTTCTTT. It translates to CASSPTGVEAFF.

In this sample, this clone turned up a few times. The chain joins TRBV6-5 to TRBJ2-1; 7 positions match TRBD2. Germline assignment: CDR1 MNHEY and CDR2 SVGAGI. Losses at the gene ends were 10 bases for V and 2 bases for J; bases not matched to a gene: 5. The CDR3 is made up of 13 amino acids. CDR3 sequence: CATRGVTYNEQFF. Here the CDR3 DNA reads TGTGCCACCCGGGGGGTTACCTACAATGAGCAGTTCTTC.

In this sample, this clone is medium-sized. The V gene is TRBV5-6, the J gene TRBJ1-2; TRBD1 aligns across 12 bases. Losses at the gene ends were 2 bases for V and 0 bases for J; bases not matched to a gene: 5. The CDR3 is made up of 17 amino acids. Germline lookup yields CDR1 SGHDT and CDR2 YYEEEE. As DNA, the CDR3 is TGTGCCAGCAGCTTACCGGGACAGGGGGCAGCTAACTATGGCTACACCTTC. Translated: CASSLPGQGAANYGYTF.

The chain has TRBV11-2 and TRBJ1-1; a possible D gene is TRBD1 (5 bases). V lost 6 bases and J lost 7, with 18 bases in between. The CDR3 consists of 14 residues. Germline V gene lookup returns CDR1 SGHAT and CDR2 FQNNGV. CDR3 in amino acids: CASRGGAGRFEAFF. The CDR3 DNA reads TGTGCCAGCAGGGGAGGGGCAGGCCGATTTGAAGCTTTCTTT.

J is TRBJ1-4 and V is TRBV12-1; the table assigns TRBD1, which was not confirmed against the DNA. TRBV12-1 is a documented pseudogene. This CDR3 spans 14 amino acids. In DNA, the CDR3 is TGTGCCAGCAGCTTTGACCGGACAGGGCGAAAACTGTTTTTT. Amino acids: CASSFDRTGRKLFF.

V gene TRBV5-4 combines with J gene TRBJ1-1; no firm D call. V gave up 0 bases and J gave up 0 bases, with 6 bases separating them. The CDR3 runs 14 residues. Germline CDR1 is SGHNT and CDR2 is YYREEE (reference sequence). CDR3 protein: CASSLDTMNTEAFF. CDR3 DNA: TGTGCCAGCAGCTTGGACACCATGAACACTGAAGCTTTCTTT.

This clone came up once. The V and J genes are TRBV7-9 and TRBJ1-6; D might be TRBD1 (5 bases). Germline assignment: CDR1 SEHNR and CDR2 FQNEAQ (reference sequence). Trimming shortened V by 5 bases and J by 5 bases, and 10 bases separated the two germline ends. The CDR3 spans 14 residues. In nucleotides, the CDR3 is TGTGCCAGCAGCCCCGGGGGGGATAATTCACCCCTCCACTTT. Residues: CASSPGGDNSPLHF.

This chain links TRBV7-2 with TRBJ2-1, with D possibly being TRBD2 (5 bases). The CDR3 loop spans 14 amino acids. Trimming shortened V by 2 bases and J by 7 bases, and 12 bases separated the two germline ends. Germline lookup yields CDR1 SGHTA and CDR2 FQGNSA. Here the CDR3 reads CASSLSRASNEQFF. DNA of the CDR3: TGTGCCAGCAGCTTATCGAGGGCCTCGAATGAGCAGTTCTTC. Drawing the rest from reference TRBV7-2 and TRBJ2-1, the complete variable domain is GAGVSQSPSNKVTEKGKDVELRCDPISGHTALYWYRQSLGQGLEFLIYFQGNSAPDKSGLPSDRFSAERTGGSVSTLTIQRTQQEDSAVYLCASSLSRASNEQFFGPGTRLTVL.

V and J are TRBV4-1 and TRBJ1-5; D not resolved. Germline CDR1 MGHRA, CDR2 YSYEKL. The CDR3 runs to 13 residues. Trimming pared 0 bases from V and 9 bases from J, leaving 9 bases between. The CDR3 region has the DNA TGCGCCAGCAGCCAAGATATGTGGAGGCCCCAGCATTTT. Its translation: CASSQDMWRPQHF.

The genes are TRBV29-1 and TRBJ1-1; the D gene is possibly TRBD1 (6 bases). V was trimmed by 7 bases and J by 0 bases, leaving 12 bases between them. The CDR3 spans 13 residues. Germline V gene sequence: CDR1 SQVTM, CDR2 ANQGSEA. CDR3 loop: CSATYRVNTEAFF. The CDR3 DNA reads as TGCAGCGCTACTTACAGGGTGAACACTGAAGCTTTCTTT.

The count of this clone is one. The V gene is TRBV18, the J gene TRBJ2-5, with 9 positions matching TRBD1. CDR3 length: 13 amino acids. The V segment lost 6 bases and the J segment 5 bases; nucleotides outside the gene matches: 4. Germline lookup yields CDR1 KGHSH and CDR2 LQKENI. CDR3 sequence (DNA): TGTGCCAGCTCCACCGGGACAGGGGAGACCCAGTACTTC. Its translation is CASSTGTGETQYF. The complete variable domain, with remaining parts taken from reference TRBV18 and TRBJ2-5, reads NAGVMQNPRHLVRRRGQEARLRCSPMKGHSHVYWYRQLPEEGLKFMVYLQKENIIDESGMPKERFSAEFPKEGPSILRIQQVVRGDSAAYFCASSTGTGETQYFGPGTRLLVL.

A single count supports this clone. J is TRBJ2-5 and V is TRBV11-3, with 9 bases identical to TRBD1. The germline V gene encodes CDR1 SGHNT and CDR2 YENEEA. This CDR3 region has 15 residues. V was pared by 5 bases and J by 1 base, with 5 bases of the junction left unmatched. The CDR3 sequence is CASSPGTGSQETQYF. CDR3 DNA: TGTGCCAGCAGCCCGGGGACAGGGAGCCAAGAGACCCAGTACTTC.

The V call is TRBV14, the J call TRBJ2-5; perhaps TRBD2 as D (7 bases). Germline CDR1 SGHDN, CDR2 FVKESK. The CDR3 has 15 residues. The ends were cut back, 7 bases at V and 1 base at J, with 16 bases in the middle. The CDR3, as DNA: TGTGCCAGCAATCTAATGGGGGGGCTCCAAGAGACCCAGTACTTC. It encodes CASNLMGGLQETQYF.

The genes are TRBV11-2 and TRBJ1-1; unclear D gene. The germline V gene has CDR1 SGHAT and CDR2 FQNNGV. The CDR3 is 12 amino acids. The V and J ends lost 2 bases and 2 bases respectively, with 3 bases between them. The CDR3 DNA reads TGTGCCAGCAGCTTAACTAACACTGAAGCTTTCTTT. This encodes CASSLTNTEAFF.

V gene TRBV28 combines with J gene TRBJ1-6, with no clear D. The V gene lost 6 bases and the J gene lost 7 bases, with 19 bases spanning the gap. The CDR3 has 16 residues. Germline assignment: CDR1 MDHEN and CDR2 SYDVKM. Here the CDR3 reads CASSPSRSTSNSPLHF. Here the CDR3 DNA reads TGTGCCAGCAGCCCATCGAGAAGTACGTCAAATTCACCCCTCCACTTT.

The V gene is TRBV9, the J gene TRBJ2-1, with a tentative D call TRBD2 (5 bases). This CDR3 spans 16 amino acids. Germline loops: CDR1 SGDLS, CDR2 YYNGEE. V dropped 0 bases and J dropped 2 bases, with 12 bases sitting between them. The CDR3 loop reads CASSVVSDFPYNEQFF. The CDR3 DNA reads TGTGCCAGCAGCGTAGTATCGGACTTCCCCTACAATGAGCAGTTCTTC.

The V gene is TRBV6-1, the J gene TRBJ2-1; 10 bases align to TRBD2. Germline V CDR1 and CDR2: MNHNS, SASEGT. The CDR3 has 17 amino acids. The V and J ends lost 4 bases and 10 bases, in that order; junction bases with no gene match: 16. The CDR3 here is CASSGRRRSGRDEEQFF. DNA for the CDR3: TGTGCCAGCAGTGGAAGACGACGAAGCGGGAGGGACGAAGAGCAGTTCTTC.

The chain is built from TRBV6-1 and TRBJ2-1; D might be TRBD1 (6 bases). Looked up from germline, CDR1 is MNHNS and CDR2 is SASEGT. The CDR3 covers 13 residues. V was trimmed by 3 bases and J by 4 bases, leaving 7 bases between them. CDR3 loop: CASSDGQYNEQFF. Here the CDR3 DNA reads TGTGCCAGCAGTGACGGACAGTACAATGAGCAGTTCTTC.

The chain is built from TRBV10-2 and TRBJ2-2, with 11 bases matching TRBD2. Germline lookup yields CDR1 WSHSY and CDR2 SAAADI. This CDR3 is built from 14 residues. V lost 6 bases, J lost 7 bases, and 4 bases stayed unmatched. The chain's CDR3 is CASRLAGEGGELFF. The CDR3 DNA reads as TGCGCCAGCAGACTAGCGGGGGAAGGCGGGGAGCTGTTTTTT.

The V call is TRBV9, the J call TRBJ1-2; a weak D match, TRBD1 (6 bases). CDR3 size: 15 residues. V gave up 4 bases and J gave up 2 bases, with 15 bases separating them. Germline CDR1 SGDLS, CDR2 YYNGEE. CDR3 in DNA: TGTGCCAGCAGCCCCCCGGGACACGAAAACTATGGCTACACCTTC. It encodes CASSPPGHENYGYTF.

This clone appeared once. The V gene is TRBV25-1, the J gene TRBJ1-1; D not resolved. Germline-derived CDR1 and CDR2 are MGHDK and SYGVNS. The CDR3 is 13 amino acids. V lost 5 bases, J lost 1 base, and 8 bases lay in between. CDR3 nucleotides: TGTGCCAGCAGTTTACAGAGGAACACTGAAGCTTTCTTT. It encodes CASSLQRNTEAFF. The whole variable domain, remainder taken from reference TRBV25-1 and TRBJ1-1, is EADIYQTPRYLVIGTGKKITLECSQTMGHDKMYWYQQDPGMELHLIHYSYGVNSTEKGDLSSESTVSRIRTEHFPLTLESARPSHTSQYLCASSLQRNTEAFFGQGTRLTVV.

This clone showed up just a few times. This chain joins TRBV27 and TRBJ1-1; 7 bases line up with TRBD1. With V trimmed by 5 bases and J by 1 base, 7 bases remained unmatched. CDR1 MNHEY and CDR2 SMNVEV come from the germline V gene (reference sequence). The CDR3 is 15 residues long. DNA for the CDR3: TGTGCCAGCAGTGGACAGGTCGAGGGGAACACTGAAGCTTTCTTT. This sequence encodes CASSGQVEGNTEAFF.

The V gene is TRBV5-4, the J gene TRBJ2-2; 8 nucleotides agree with TRBD1. The CDR3 sequence is 15 residues long. V was pared by 4 bases and J by 5 bases, with 7 bases of the junction left unmatched. Germline-derived CDR1 and CDR2 are SGHNT and YYREEE (reference sequence). Here the CDR3 DNA reads TGTGCCAGCAGCAAGGACAGGGTCGCTACCGGGGAGCTGTTTTTT. Translation: CASSKDRVATGELFF.

The rearrangement uses TRBV5-1 and TRBJ1-3; D remains ambiguous. This CDR3 comprises 15 residues. CDR1 is SGHRS, CDR2 YFSETQ, per germline. The V end was cut by 0 bases, the J end by 2 bases, with 9 bases between. The CDR3 region is CASSLAVGTGNTIYF. CDR3 in DNA: TGCGCCAGCAGCTTGGCCGTCGGTACTGGAAACACCATATATTTT.